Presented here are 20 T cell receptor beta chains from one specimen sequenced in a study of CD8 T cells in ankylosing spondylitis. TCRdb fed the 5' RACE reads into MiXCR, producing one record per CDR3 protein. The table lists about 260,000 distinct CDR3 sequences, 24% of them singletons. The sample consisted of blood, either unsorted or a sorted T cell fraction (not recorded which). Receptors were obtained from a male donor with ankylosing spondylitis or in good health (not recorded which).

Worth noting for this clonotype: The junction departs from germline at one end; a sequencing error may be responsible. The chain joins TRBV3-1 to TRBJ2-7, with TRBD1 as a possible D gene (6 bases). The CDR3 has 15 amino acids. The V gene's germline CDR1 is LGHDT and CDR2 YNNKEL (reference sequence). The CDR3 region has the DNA TGTGCCACCAGCCAAGACTTGGACAGCTCCTACGAGCAGTACTTC. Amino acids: CATSQDLDSSYEQYF.

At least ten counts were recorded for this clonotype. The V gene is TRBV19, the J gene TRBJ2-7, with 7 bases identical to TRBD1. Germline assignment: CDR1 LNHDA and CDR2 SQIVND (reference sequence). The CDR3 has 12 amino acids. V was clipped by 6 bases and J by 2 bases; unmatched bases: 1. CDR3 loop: CASRGTAYEQYF. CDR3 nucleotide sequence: TGTGCCAGTAGGGGGACAGCCTACGAGCAGTACTTC.

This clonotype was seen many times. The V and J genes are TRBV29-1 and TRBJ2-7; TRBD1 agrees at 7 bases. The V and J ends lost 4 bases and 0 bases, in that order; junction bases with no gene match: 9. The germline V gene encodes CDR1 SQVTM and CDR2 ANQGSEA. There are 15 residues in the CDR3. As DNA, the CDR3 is TGCAGCGTTGTACCGTCGGGACAGAGCTCCTACGAGCAGTACTTC. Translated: CSVVPSGQSSYEQYF.

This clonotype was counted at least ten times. The CDR3 here is CASSFQGDETQYF. The CDR3 DNA reads TGTGCCAGCAGCTTCCAGGGTGATGAGACCCAGTACTTC. The genes are TRBV7-9 and TRBJ2-5; a weak D match, TRBD1 (5 bases). V was cut by 3 bases and J by 5 bases, with 10 bases left in between. The CDR3 runs 13 residues. In germline, CDR1 is SEHNR, CDR2 FQNEAQ (reference sequence). The complete variable domain, with remaining parts taken from reference TRBV7-9 and TRBJ2-5, reads DTGVSQNPRHKITKRGQNVTFRCDPISEHNRLYWYRQTLGQGPEFLTYFQNEAQLEKSRLLSDRFSAERPKGSFSTLEIQRTEQGDSAMYLCASSFQGDETQYFGPGTRLLVL.

CDR3 amino acids: CASSPRIGRTSGAYDTQYF. The CDR3 nucleotides are TGTGCCAGCAGCCCGCGTATTGGGAGGACTAGCGGGGCCTATGATACGCAGTATTTT. The chain carries TRBV4-2 and TRBJ2-3; 12 bases align to TRBD2. This CDR3 has 19 amino acids. Germline CDR1 and CDR2: LGHNA and YNFKEQ. J gave up 6 bases and V 4 bases, and 17 bases lay outside the gene matches.

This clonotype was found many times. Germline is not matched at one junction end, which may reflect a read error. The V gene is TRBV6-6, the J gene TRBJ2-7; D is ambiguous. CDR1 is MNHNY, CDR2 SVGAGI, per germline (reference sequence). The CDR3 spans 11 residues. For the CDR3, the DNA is TGCGCCAGCAGCTCAACCTACGAGCAGTACTTC. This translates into CASSSTYEQYF.

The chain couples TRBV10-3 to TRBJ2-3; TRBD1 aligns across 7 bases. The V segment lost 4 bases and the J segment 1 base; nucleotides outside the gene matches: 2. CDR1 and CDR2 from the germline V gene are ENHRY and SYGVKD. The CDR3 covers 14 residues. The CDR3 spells CAISVDRGTDTQYF. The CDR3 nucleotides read TGTGCCATCAGTGTCGACAGGGGCACAGATACGCAGTATTTT.

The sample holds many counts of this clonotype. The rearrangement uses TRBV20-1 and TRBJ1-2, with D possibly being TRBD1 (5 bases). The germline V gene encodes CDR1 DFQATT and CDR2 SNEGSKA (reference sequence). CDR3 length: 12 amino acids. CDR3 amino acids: CSAWGGTYGYTF. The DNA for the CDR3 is TGCAGCGCTTGGGGAGGGACCTATGGCTACACCTTC.

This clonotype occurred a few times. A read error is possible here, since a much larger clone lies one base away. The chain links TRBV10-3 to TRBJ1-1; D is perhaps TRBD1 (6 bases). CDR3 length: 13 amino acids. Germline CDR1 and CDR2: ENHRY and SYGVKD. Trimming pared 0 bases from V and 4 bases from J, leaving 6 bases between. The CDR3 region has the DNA TGTGCCATCAGTGAGTCAGGGGGCACTGAAGCTTTCTTT. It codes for CAISESGGTEAFF.

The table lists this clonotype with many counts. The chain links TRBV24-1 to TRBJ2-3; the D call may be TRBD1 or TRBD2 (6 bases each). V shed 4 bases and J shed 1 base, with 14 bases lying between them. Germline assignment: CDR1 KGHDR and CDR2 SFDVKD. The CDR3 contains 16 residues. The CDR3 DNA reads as TGTGCCACCAGTGACCAACAGGGAGGTGGCACAGATACGCAGTATTTT. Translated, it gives CATSDQQGGGTDTQYF.

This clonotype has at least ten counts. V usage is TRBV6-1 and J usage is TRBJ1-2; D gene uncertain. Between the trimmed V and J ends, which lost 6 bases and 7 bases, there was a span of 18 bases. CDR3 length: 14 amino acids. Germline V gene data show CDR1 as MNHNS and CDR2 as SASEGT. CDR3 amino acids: CASRDPGIAVGYTF. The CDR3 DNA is TGTGCCAGCAGGGACCCGGGGATTGCGGTTGGCTACACCTTC.

The CDR3 reads CASSFSGRVETQYF. DNA of the CDR3: TGTGCCAGCAGCTTTTCAGGGCGCGTGGAGACCCAGTACTTC. The gene calls are TRBV7-6 and TRBJ2-5; tentatively, D is TRBD1 (5 bases). The germline V gene has CDR1 SGHVS and CDR2 FNYEAQ. The CDR3 extends over 14 amino acids. The germline V and J ends were trimmed by 3 bases and 5 bases, with 13 bases remaining between them.

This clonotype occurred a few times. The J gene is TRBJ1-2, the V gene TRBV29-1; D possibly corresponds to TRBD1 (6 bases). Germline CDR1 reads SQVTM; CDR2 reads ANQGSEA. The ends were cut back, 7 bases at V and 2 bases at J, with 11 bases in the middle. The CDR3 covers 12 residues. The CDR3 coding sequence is TGCAGCGCCCTAGGACAGAACTATGGCTACACCTTC. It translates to CSALGQNYGYTF.

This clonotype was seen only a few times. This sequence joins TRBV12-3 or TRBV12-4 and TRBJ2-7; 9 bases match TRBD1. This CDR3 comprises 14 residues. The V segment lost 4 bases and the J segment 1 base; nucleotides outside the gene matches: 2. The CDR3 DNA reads TGTGCCAGCAGTTGGACAGGGGCATCCTACGAGCAGTACTTC. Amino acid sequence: CASSWTGASYEQYF.

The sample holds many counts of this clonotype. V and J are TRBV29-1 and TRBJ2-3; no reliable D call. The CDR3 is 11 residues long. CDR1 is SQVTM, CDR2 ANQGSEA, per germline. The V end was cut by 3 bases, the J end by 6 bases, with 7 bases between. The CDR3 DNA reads TGCAGCGTTGACAGCGCGGATACGCAGTATTTT. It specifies CSVDSADTQYF.

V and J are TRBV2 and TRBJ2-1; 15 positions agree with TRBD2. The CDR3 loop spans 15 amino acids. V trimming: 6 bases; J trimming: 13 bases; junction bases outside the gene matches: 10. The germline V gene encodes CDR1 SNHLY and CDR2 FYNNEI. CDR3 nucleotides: TGTGCCAGCAGCGGGACTAGCGGGGGGATTCGTGGTCAGTTCTTC. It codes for CASSGTSGGIRGQFF.

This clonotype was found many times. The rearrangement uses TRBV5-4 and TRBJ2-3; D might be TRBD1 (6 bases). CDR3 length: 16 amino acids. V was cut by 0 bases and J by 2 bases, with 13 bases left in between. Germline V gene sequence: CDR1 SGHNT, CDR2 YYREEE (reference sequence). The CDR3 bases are TGTGCCAGCAGCTTGGAATGGGGGCGCGTCACAGATACGCAGTATTTT. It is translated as CASSLEWGRVTDTQYF.

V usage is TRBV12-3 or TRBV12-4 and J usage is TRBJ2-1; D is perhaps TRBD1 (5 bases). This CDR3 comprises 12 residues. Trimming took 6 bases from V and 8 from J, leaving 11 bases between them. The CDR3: CASSRQGDEQFF. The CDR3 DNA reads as TGTGCCAGCAGCCGCCAGGGCGATGAGCAGTTCTTC.

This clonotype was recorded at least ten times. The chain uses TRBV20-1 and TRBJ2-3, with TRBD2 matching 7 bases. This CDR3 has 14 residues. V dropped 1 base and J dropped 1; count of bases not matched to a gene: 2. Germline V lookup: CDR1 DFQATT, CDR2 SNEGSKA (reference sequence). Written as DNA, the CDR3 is TGCAGTGCTAGAGTGAGCGGGGGCACAGATACGCAGTATTTT. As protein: CSARVSGGTDTQYF.

Here the CDR3 reads CSARPDTYSNQPQHF. DNA for the CDR3: TGCAGTGCTAGACCGGACACTTATAGCAATCAGCCCCAGCATTTT. The V gene is TRBV20-1, the J gene TRBJ1-5, with D maybe TRBD1 (5 bases). The CDR3 has 15 amino acids. Trimming left V 2 bases short and J 0 bases short, with 11 bases between. The germline V gene encodes CDR1 DFQATT and CDR2 SNEGSKA (reference sequence).